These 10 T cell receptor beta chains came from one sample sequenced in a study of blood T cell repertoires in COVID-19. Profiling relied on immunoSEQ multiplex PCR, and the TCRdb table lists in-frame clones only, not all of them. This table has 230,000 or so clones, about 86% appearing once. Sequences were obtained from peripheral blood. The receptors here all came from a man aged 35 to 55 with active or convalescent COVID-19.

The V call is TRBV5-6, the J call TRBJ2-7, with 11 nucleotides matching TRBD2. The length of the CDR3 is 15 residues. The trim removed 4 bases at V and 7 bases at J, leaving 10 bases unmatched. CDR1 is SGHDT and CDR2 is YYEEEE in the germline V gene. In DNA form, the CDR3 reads TGTGCCAGCAGCCTCCCGACTAGCGGGATGAGGGAGCAGTACTTC. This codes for CASSLPTSGMREQYF. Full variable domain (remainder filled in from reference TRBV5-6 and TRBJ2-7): DAGVTQSPTHLIKTRGQQVTLRCSPKSGHDTVSWYQQALGQGPQFIFQYYEEEERQRGNFPDRFSGHQFPNYSSELNVNALLLGDSALYLCASSLPTSGMREQYFGPGTRLTVT.

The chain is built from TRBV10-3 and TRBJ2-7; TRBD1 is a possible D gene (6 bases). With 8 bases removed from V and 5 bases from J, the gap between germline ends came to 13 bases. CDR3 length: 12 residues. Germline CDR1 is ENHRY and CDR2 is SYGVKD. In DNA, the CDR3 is TGTGCCATCTCAGGGCAGGGGAACGAGCAGTACTTC. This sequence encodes CAISGQGNEQYF.

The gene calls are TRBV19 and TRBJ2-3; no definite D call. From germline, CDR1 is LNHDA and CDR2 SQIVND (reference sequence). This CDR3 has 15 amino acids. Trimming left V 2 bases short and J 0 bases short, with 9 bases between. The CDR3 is CASSISVRSTDTQYF. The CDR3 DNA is TGTGCCAGTAGTATAAGTGTACGGAGCACAGATACGCAGTATTTT.

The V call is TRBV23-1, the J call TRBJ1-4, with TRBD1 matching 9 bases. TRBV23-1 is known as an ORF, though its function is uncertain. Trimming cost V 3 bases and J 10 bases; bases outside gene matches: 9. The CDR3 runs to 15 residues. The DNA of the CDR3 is TGCGCCAGCAGTCACCCCCGGGACAGGGCCGGAAAACTGTTTTTT. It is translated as CASSHPRDRAGKLFF.

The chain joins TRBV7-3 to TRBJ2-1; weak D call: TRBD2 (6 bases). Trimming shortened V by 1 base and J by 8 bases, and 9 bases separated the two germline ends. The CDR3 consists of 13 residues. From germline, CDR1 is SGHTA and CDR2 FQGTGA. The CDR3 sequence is CASSLSPSDEQFF. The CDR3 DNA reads TGTGCCAGCAGCTTAAGCCCTAGCGATGAGCAGTTCTTC. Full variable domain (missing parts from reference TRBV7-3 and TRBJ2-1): GAGVSQTPSNKVTEKGKYVELRCDPISGHTALYWYRQSLGQGPEFLIYFQGTGAADDSGLPNDRFFAVRPEGSVSTLKIQRTERGDSAVYLCASSLSPSDEQFFGPGTRLTVL.

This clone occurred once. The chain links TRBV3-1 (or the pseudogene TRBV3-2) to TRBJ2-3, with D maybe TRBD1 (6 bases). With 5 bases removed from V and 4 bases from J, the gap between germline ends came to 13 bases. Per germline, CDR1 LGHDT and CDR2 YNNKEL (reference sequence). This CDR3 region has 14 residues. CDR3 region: CASSRGWTADTQYF. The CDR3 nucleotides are TGTGCCAGCAGCAGGGGGTGGACCGCAGATACGCAGTATTTT.

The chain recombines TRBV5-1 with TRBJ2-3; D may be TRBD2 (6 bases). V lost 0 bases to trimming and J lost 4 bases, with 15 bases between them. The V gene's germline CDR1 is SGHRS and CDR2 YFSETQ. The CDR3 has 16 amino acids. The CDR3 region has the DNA TGCGCCAGCAGCTTGGCGGCGGGGCACCCGGCAGATACGCAGTATTTT. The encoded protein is CASSLAAGHPADTQYF.

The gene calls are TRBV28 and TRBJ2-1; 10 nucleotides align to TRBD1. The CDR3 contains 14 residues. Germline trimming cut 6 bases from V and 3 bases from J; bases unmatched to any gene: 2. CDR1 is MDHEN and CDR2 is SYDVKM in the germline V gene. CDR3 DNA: TGTGCCAGCAGCCGGACAGGGGGCTACAATGAGCAGTTCTTC. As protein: CASSRTGGYNEQFF. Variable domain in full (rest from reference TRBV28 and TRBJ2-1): DVKVTQSSRYLVKRTGEKVFLECVQDMDHENMFWYRQDPGLGLRLIYFSYDVKMKEKGDIPEGYSVSREKKERFSLILESASTNQTSMYLCASSRTGGYNEQFFGPGTRLTVL.

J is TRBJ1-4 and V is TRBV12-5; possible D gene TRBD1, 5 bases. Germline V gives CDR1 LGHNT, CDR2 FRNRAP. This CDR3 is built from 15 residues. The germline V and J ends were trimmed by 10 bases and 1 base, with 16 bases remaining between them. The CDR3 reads CATTPQGRTNEKLFF. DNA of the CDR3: TGTGCTACCACCCCCCAGGGCCGAACTAATGAAAAACTGTTTTTT.

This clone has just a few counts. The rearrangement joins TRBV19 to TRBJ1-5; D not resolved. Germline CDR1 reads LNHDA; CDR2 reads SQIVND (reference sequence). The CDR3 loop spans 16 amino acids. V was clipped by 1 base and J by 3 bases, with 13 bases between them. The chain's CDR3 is CASSIGNSGFNQPQHF. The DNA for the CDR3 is TGTGCCAGTAGTATAGGGAACAGCGGATTCAATCAGCCCCAGCATTTT.